This passage covers 6 T cell receptor beta chains from one sample sequenced in a study of type 1 regulatory T cells. Their antigens remain unidentified. Via MiXCR, TCRdb re-called the reads, giving one row per CDR3 protein. Among about 62,000 distinct CDR3 sequences listed, 62% were seen once. The sample comprised cultured non-Tr1 T cells, either the whole culture or a sorted T cell fraction (not recorded which). All receptors come from a human donor in good health.

This clonotype was seen a handful of times. The chain employs TRBV18 and TRBJ2-1; D unclear. The CDR3 is 14 amino acids. The ends were cut back, 2 bases at V and 14 bases at J, with 19 bases in the middle. Germline CDR1 and CDR2: KGHSH and LQKENI. In nucleotides, the CDR3 is TGTGCCAGCTCACCAAGTGTTCAGATTTTACAAGAGTTCTTC. Protein sequence: CASSPSVQILQEFF.

The chain uses TRBV20-1 and TRBJ2-1, with a tentative D call TRBD2 (6 bases). CDR1 and CDR2 from the germline V gene are DFQATT and SNEGSKA (reference sequence). V was trimmed by 2 bases and J by 2 bases, leaving 16 bases between them. The CDR3 covers 16 residues. In DNA form, the CDR3 reads TGCAGTGCTAGACCTCGGGACGGGGGAACCTACAATGAGCAGTTCTTC. Translation: CSARPRDGGTYNEQFF.

This clonotype was observed a few times. V gene TRBV20-1 combines with J gene TRBJ2-7, with D hard to call. From germline, CDR1 is DFQATT and CDR2 SNEGSKA (reference sequence). The CDR3 extends over 11 amino acids. Trimming pared 3 bases from V and 6 bases from J, leaving 9 bases between. The CDR3 loop reads CSARGPTEQYF. CDR3 DNA: TGCAGTGCTAGGGGTCCAACCGAGCAGTACTTC.

A note on this clonotype: One junction end disagrees with the germline gene, perhaps due to a read error. This rearrangement joins TRBV11-2 to TRBJ2-7, with D possibly matching TRBD2 (5 bases). There are 13 residues in the CDR3. CDR1 and CDR2 from the germline V gene are SGHAT and FQNNGV. DNA for the CDR3: TGTGCCAGCAGCTTAGGGGGATCGCGGGCCCATCCCTTC. This translates into CASSLGGSRAHPF.

This chain connects TRBV7-3 to TRBJ2-5; 14 bases map to TRBD2. CDR1 is SGHTA, CDR2 FQGTGA, per germline. The CDR3 consists of 20 residues. With V trimmed by 0 bases and J by 2 bases, 11 bases remained unmatched. CDR3 sequence reads: CASSLTGLAGVQRRQETQYF. The DNA of the CDR3 is TGTGCCAGCAGCTTAACGGGACTAGCGGGAGTACAAAGGAGGCAAGAGACCCAGTACTTC.

The table lists this clonotype with a few counts. The chain employs TRBV6-1 and TRBJ2-1, with 13 bases that match TRBD2. Trimming removed 6 bases from V and 5 bases from J; junction bases left unmatched: 4. CDR3 length equals 15 residues. Germline V gene sequence: CDR1 MNHNS, CDR2 SASEGT. CDR3 sequence reads: CASSSGLAGDNEQFF. Here the CDR3 DNA reads TGTGCCAGCAGCTCAGGACTAGCGGGAGACAATGAGCAGTTCTTC.